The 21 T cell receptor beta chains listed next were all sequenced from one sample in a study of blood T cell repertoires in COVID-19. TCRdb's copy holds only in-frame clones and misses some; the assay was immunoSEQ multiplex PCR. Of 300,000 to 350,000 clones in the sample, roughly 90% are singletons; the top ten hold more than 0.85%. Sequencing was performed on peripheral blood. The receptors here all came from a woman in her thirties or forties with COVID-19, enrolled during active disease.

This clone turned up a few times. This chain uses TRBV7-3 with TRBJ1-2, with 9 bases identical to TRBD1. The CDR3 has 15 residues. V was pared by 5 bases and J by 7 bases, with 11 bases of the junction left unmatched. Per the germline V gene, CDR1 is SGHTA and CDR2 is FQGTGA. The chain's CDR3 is CASSPPGTGYGGYTF. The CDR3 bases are TGTGCCAGCAGCCCCCCTGGGACAGGGTATGGTGGCTACACCTTC.

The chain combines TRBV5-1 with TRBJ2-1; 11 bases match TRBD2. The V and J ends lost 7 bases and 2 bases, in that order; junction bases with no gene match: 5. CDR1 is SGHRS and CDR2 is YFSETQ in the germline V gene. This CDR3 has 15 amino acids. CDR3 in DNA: TGCGCCAGCTACGGGACTAGCGGTACCTACAATGAGCAGTTCTTC. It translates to CASYGTSGTYNEQFF.

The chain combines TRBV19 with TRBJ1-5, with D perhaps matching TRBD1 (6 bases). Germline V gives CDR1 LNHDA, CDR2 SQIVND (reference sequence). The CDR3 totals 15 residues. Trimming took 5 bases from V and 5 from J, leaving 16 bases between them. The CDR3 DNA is TGTGCCAGTAGTCATGGACAGCCTGTACATCAGCCCCAGCATTTT. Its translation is CASSHGQPVHQPQHF.

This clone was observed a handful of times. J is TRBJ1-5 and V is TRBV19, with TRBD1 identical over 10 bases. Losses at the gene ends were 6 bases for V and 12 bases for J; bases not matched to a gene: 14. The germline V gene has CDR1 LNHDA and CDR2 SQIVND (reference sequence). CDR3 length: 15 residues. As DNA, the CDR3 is TGTGCCAGTAGCAGACCCGCCGGGACAGGGGTCGGCCAGCATTTT. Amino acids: CASSRPAGTGVGQHF.

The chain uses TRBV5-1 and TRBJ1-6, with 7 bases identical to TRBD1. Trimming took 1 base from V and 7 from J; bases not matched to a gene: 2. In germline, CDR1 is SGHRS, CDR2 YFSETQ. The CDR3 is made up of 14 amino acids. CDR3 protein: CASSLRQGNSPLHF. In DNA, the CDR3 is TGCGCCAGCAGCTTGCGACAGGGAAATTCACCCCTCCACTTT.

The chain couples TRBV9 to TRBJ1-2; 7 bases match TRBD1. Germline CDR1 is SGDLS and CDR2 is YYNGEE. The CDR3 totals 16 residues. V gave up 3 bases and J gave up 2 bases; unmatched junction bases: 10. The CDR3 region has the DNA TGTGCCAGCAGCGCCGCCCCCCAGACAGGGAACTATGGCTACACCTTC. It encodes CASSAAPQTGNYGYTF.

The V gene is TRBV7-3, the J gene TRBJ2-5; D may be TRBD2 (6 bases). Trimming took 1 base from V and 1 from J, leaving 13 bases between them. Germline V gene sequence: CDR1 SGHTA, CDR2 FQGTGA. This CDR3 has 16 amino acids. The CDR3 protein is CASSLSGSSGQETQYF. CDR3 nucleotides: TGTGCCAGCAGCTTAAGTGGGAGTAGCGGCCAAGAGACCCAGTACTTC.

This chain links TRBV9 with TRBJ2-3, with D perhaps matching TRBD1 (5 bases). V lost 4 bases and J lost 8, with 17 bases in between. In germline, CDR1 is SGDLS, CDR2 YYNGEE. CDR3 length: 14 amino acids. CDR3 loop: CASSPGPATGTQYF. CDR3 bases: TGTGCCAGCAGCCCAGGGCCCGCCACGGGTACGCAGTATTTT.

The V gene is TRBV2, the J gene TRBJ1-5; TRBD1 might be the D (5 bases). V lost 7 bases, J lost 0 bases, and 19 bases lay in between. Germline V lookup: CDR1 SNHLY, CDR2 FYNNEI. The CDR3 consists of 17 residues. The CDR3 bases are TGTGCCAGCACTAGAAGCGGGACGGGGGATAGCAATCAGCCCCAGCATTTT. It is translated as CASTRSGTGDSNQPQHF.

The CDR3 is CASSFGLAGALQQFF. In DNA form, the CDR3 reads TGCGCCAGCAGCTTCGGACTAGCGGGAGCTTTGCAGCAGTTCTTC. The V and J genes are TRBV5-1 and TRBJ2-1, with 13 positions matching TRBD2. J lost 11 bases, V lost 2 bases, and 7 bases had no gene match. From germline, CDR1 is SGHRS and CDR2 YFSETQ. This CDR3 is built from 15 residues.

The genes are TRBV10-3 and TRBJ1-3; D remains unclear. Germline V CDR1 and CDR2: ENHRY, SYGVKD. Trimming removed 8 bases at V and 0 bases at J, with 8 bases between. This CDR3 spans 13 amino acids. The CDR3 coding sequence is TGTGCCATCCGGAGGGACTCTGGAAACACCATATATTTT. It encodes CAIRRDSGNTIYF.

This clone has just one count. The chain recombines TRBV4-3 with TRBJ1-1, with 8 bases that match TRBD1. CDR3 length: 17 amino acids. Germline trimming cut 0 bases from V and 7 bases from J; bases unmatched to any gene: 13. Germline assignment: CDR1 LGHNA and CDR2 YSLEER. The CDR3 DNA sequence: TGCGCCAGCAGCCAAGATCCGATAGGACAGGGAGCGGGTGAAGCTTTCTTT. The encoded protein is CASSQDPIGQGAGEAFF.

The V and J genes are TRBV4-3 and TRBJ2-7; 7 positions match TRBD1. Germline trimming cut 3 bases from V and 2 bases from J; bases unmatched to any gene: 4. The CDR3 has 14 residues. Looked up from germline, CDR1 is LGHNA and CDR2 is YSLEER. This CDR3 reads CASSHGQATYEQYF. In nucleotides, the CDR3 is TGCGCCAGCAGCCATGGACAGGCCACCTACGAGCAGTACTTC.

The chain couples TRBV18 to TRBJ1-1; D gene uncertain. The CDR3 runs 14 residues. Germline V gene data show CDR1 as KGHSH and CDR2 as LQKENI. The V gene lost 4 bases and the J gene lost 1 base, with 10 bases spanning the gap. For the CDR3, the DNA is TGTGCCAGCTCACAAACGGAGGGGAACACTGAAGCTTTCTTT. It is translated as CASSQTEGNTEAFF.

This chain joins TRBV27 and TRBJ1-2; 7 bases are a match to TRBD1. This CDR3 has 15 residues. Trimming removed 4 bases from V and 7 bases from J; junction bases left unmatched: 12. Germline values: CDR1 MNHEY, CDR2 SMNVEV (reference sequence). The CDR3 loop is CASSSRQGRVLGYTF. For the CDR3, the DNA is TGTGCCAGCAGTTCGAGACAGGGACGTGTTCTTGGCTACACCTTC.

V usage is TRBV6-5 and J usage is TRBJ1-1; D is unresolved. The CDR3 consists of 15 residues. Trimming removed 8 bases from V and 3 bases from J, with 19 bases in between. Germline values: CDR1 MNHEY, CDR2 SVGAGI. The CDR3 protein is CASAWASERYTEAFF. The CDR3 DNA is TGTGCCAGCGCATGGGCTAGCGAACGTTACACTGAAGCTTTCTTT.

CDR3 loop: CASSRDRASDTEAFF. The CDR3, as DNA: TGCGCCAGCAGCCGGGACAGGGCCTCGGACACTGAAGCTTTCTTT. V gene TRBV4-1 combines with J gene TRBJ1-1; 9 bases align to TRBD1. The ends lost 4 bases at V and 3 bases at J; junction bases unmatched: 6. This CDR3 contains 15 residues. In germline, CDR1 is MGHRA, CDR2 YSYEKL.

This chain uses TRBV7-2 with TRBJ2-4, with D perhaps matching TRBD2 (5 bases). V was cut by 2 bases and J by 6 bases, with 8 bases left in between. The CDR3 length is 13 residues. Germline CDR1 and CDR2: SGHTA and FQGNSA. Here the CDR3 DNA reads TGTGCCAGCAGCTTAAGCGGAAGAAACATTCAGTACTTC. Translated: CASSLSGRNIQYF.

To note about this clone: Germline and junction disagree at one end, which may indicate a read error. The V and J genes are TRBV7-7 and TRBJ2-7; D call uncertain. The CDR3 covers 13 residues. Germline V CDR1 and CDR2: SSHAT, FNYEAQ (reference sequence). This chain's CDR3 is CASSLELSYEQYF. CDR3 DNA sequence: TGTGCTAGCAGCTTAGAACTGTCCTACGAGCAGTACTTC.

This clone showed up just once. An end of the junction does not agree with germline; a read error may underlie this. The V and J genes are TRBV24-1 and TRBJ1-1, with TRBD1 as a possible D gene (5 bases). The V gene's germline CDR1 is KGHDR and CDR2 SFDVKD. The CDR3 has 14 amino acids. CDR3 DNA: TGTGCCACCAGTGACCCTAATGGACAACAGTCGGTTCTATTT. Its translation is CATSDPNGQQSVLF.

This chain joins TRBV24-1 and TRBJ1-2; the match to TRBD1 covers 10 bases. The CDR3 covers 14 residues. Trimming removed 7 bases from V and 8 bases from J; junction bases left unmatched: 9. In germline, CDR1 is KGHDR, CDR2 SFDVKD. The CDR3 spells CATSSGTGAAGYTF. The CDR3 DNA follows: TGTGCCACCAGCTCCGGGACAGGGGCGGCGGGCTACACCTTC.